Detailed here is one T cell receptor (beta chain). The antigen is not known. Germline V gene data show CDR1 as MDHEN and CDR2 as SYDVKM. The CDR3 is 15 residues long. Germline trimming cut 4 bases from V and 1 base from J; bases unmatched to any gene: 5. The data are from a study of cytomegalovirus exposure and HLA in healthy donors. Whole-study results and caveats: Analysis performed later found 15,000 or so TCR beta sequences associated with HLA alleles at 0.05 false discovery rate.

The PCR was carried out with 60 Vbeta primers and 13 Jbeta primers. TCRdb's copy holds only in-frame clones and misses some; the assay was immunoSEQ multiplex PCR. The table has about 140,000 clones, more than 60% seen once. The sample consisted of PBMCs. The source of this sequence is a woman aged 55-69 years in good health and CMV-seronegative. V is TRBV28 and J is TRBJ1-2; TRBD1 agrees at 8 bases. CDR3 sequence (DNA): TGTGCCAGCAGTTCCCTAGGACAGGGTAACTATGGCTACACCTTC. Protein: CASSSLGQGNYGYTF.